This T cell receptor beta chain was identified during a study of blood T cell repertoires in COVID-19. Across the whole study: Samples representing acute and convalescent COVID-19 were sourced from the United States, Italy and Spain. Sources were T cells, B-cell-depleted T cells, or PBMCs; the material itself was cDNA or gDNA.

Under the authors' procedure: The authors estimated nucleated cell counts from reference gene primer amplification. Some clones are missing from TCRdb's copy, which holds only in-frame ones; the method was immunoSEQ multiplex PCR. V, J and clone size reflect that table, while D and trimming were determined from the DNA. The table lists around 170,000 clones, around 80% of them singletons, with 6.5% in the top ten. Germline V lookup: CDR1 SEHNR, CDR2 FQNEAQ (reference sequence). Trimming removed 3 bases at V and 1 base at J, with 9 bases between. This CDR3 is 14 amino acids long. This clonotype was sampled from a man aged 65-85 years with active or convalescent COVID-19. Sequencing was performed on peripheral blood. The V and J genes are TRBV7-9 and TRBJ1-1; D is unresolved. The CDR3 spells CASSLGGRNTEAFF. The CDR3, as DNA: TGTGCCAGCAGCTTGGGAGGTAGGAACACTGAAGCTTTCTTT.